Listed here is a single T cell receptor beta chain. This sample stems from a study of blood T cell repertoires in COVID-19. As for the study in general: Sample material is recorded as cDNA or gDNA derived from T cells, B-cell-depleted T cells, or PBMCs.

Authors' data handling: Nucleated cell number was recorded as an estimate derived from reference gene primer amplification. Assay: immunoSEQ multiplex PCR; the TCRdb copy retains only in-frame clones and omits some. The D gene and trimming were derived from the DNA, and the V and J assignments and clone size from that table. The data contain around 100,000 clones, 70% to 90% of them singletons. In germline, CDR1 is SGDLS, CDR2 YYNGEE. This CDR3 region has 14 residues. Trimming removed 0 bases from V and 7 bases from J, with 8 bases in between. The sample was peripheral blood. The origin of this receptor is a man aged 45 to 65 with active or convalescent COVID-19. J is TRBJ1-6 and V is TRBV9; perhaps TRBD1 as D (6 bases). As DNA, the CDR3 is TGTGCCAGCAGCGTAGGTCAGGGGAATTCACCCCTCCACTTT. It encodes CASSVGQGNSPLHF.